The clone carrying this T cell receptor beta chain has just a few counts. Its antigen is still unknown. Findings and limits, study-wide: Greatest tumor Treg TCR overlap was with tumor naive CD4+ cells. The TCR gene usage of tumor memory CD4+ T cells clustered together with blood and lymph node memory CD4+ cells and with lymph node naive CD4+ cells.

Naive CD4+ cells had CD25+ Tregs removed. Germline CDR1 reads MGHRA; CDR2 reads YSYEKL. The CDR3 has 16 residues. Trimming removed 1 base from V and 7 bases from J, with 16 bases in between. After constant-region reverse-primer amplification, full-length variable regions underwent semi-nested PCR with Nested Universal Primer A. TCRdb redid the calling of the 5' RACE reads with MiXCR, one entry per CDR3 protein. The table lists 45,000 to 55,000 distinct CDR3 sequences, approximately 25% of them singletons. The gene calls are TRBV4-1 and TRBJ2-2; no clear D gene. What was sequenced was tumor-infiltrating naive CD4+ T cells sorted from the breast tumor. Subset in this sample: naive CD4+ T cells, CD4+CD45RA+CD25-. This sequence was found in a female donor with breast cancer. Here the CDR3 DNA reads TGCGCCAGCAGCCAAGGCCCCCTCAAGTCCAGCGGGGAGCTGTTTTTT. Translated, it gives CASSQGPLKSSGELFF.